The 18 T cell receptor beta chains below come from one sample, sequenced in a study of read filtering for tumor transcriptome and immune sequencing. The library was built from about 400 ng RNA with molecular barcoded adaptors for alpha/delta and beta/gamma chains. MiXCR, run by TCRdb on the reads, gives a single entry per CDR3 protein. The data show fewer than 150,000 distinct CDR3 sequences, roughly 13% seen once. The sequenced sample was a population of CD138-negative cells sorted from bone marrow. The receptors were gathered from a donor at least 40 years old with multiple myeloma.

Ten or more counts support this clonotype. The chain uses TRBV5-4 and TRBJ1-1; 8 bases agree with TRBD1. V lost 4 bases to trimming and J lost 6 bases; unmatched junction nucleotides: 8. The germline gives CDR1 SGHNT, CDR2 YYREEE (reference sequence). CDR3 size: 14 residues. The CDR3 is CASSPDRVSAEAFF. The CDR3 coding sequence is TGTGCCAGCAGCCCGGACAGGGTTAGCGCTGAAGCTTTCTTT.

This clonotype was recorded at least ten times. CDR3 protein: CSAREDTDTQYF. DNA of the CDR3: TGCAGTGCTAGAGAGGACACAGATACGCAGTATTTT. V gene TRBV20-1 combines with J gene TRBJ2-3, with unresolved D. Germline V gene sequence: CDR1 DFQATT, CDR2 SNEGSKA (reference sequence). CDR3 size: 12 residues. V gave up 0 bases and J gave up 2 bases, with 3 bases separating them.

This clonotype was counted ten times or more. Written as DNA, the CDR3 is TGTGCCAGCAGTTTTTGGGGGGCTGGTACTGAAGCTTTCTTT. This translates into CASSFWGAGTEAFF. The V gene is TRBV12-3 or TRBV12-4, the J gene TRBJ1-1, with a tentative D call TRBD1 (6 bases). With 3 bases removed from V and 5 bases from J, the gap between germline ends came to 13 bases. The CDR3 has 14 residues.

This clonotype came up a few times. The chain couples TRBV7-2 to TRBJ2-5; D remains unclear. Germline V gives CDR1 SGHTA, CDR2 FQGNSA. The CDR3 is 11 residues long. Trimming cost V 4 bases and J 5 bases, with 5 bases left between them. The CDR3 loop reads CASSWMETQYF. Here the CDR3 DNA reads TGTGCCAGCAGCTGGATGGAGACCCAGTACTTC.

This clonotype was picked up many times. V gene TRBV6-1 combines with J gene TRBJ1-1; D remains ambiguous. With 1 base removed from V and 3 bases from J, the gap between germline ends came to 9 bases. CDR1 and CDR2 (germline): MNHNS, SASEGT. The CDR3 covers 14 residues. For the CDR3, the DNA is TGTGCCAGCAGTGAAGTAGGGATCGACACTGAAGCTTTCTTT. As protein: CASSEVGIDTEAFF.

The table lists this clonotype with many counts. The J gene is TRBJ2-3, the V gene TRBV29-1; D ambiguous. The CDR3 totals 12 residues. V lost 8 bases, J lost 5 bases, and 14 bases lay in between. CDR1 SQVTM and CDR2 ANQGSEA come from the germline V gene. CDR3 sequence (DNA): TGCAGCCTTTCCCCCTTGCAAGATACGCAGTATTTT. Translated, it gives CSLSPLQDTQYF.

This clonotype was seen many times. J is TRBJ2-6 and V is TRBV2; no definite D call. This CDR3 is 15 amino acids long. The germline gives CDR1 SNHLY, CDR2 FYNNEI. The V end lost 3 bases, the J end lost 4 bases, and 10 bases lay between the germline ends. CDR3 DNA: TGTGCCAGCAGTGATCCTCCCAGCGGGGCCAACGTCCTGACTTTC. Translated, it gives CASSDPPSGANVLTF.

The rearrangement uses TRBV9 and TRBJ2-2, with 16 bases fitting TRBD2. V was clipped by 4 bases and J by 6 bases; unmatched bases: 6. This CDR3 has 17 amino acids. Germline V CDR1 and CDR2: SGDLS, YYNGEE. The CDR3 bases are TGTGCCAGCAGCCCCGGGACTAGCGGGGGGGCAGCCGGGGAGCTGTTTTTT. It codes for CASSPGTSGGAAGELFF.

In this sample, this clonotype turned up many times. V is TRBV7-9 and J is TRBJ2-1; D gene uncertain. Germline V CDR1 and CDR2: SEHNR, FQNEAQ (reference sequence). The length of the CDR3 is 12 residues. V was cut by 0 bases and J by 15 bases, with 12 bases left in between. The CDR3 region is CASSLAGQSRFF. CDR3 coding DNA: TGTGCCAGCAGCTTAGCCGGGCAGTCCAGGTTCTTC.

This clonotype was observed at least ten times. The chain uses TRBV27 and TRBJ1-5, with D possibly matching TRBD1 (5 bases). Germline CDR1 is MNHEY and CDR2 is SMNVEV (reference sequence). V lost 6 bases to trimming and J lost 5 bases, with 11 bases between them. This CDR3 is built from 13 residues. CDR3 in DNA: TGTGCCAGCAGGCTCCGAGGGGATCAGCCCCAGCATTTT. It is translated as CASRLRGDQPQHF.

V and J are TRBV10-2 and TRBJ1-2; D is perhaps TRBD1 (6 bases). The CDR3 totals 12 residues. The V gene lost 4 bases and the J gene lost 6 bases, with 9 bases spanning the gap. Germline loops: CDR1 WSHSY, CDR2 SAAADI. CDR3 bases: TGCGCCAGCAGTGTAGACAGGAATGGCTACACCTTC. Its translation: CASSVDRNGYTF.

Comments on this clonotype: No conserved phenylalanine or tryptophan ends this CDR3, so it is likely a read error. The genes are TRBV5-1 and TRBJ2-1, with 9 bases aligning to TRBD1. The CDR3 totals 14 residues. J lost 8 bases, V lost 4 bases, and 7 bases had no gene match. CDR1 is SGHRS, CDR2 YFSETQ, per germline. The CDR3 loop reads CASSPRTGEDEQFL. The CDR3 coding sequence is TGCGCCAGCAGCCCCAGGACAGGGGAGGATGAGCAGTTCCTC.

This clonotype was seen many times. This sequence joins TRBV9 and TRBJ2-2; no firm D call. Looked up from germline, CDR1 is SGDLS and CDR2 is YYNGEE. With 0 bases removed from V and 7 bases from J, the gap between germline ends came to 10 bases. This CDR3 contains 14 residues. CDR3 sequence (DNA): TGTGCCAGCAGCGTAGTGGGGTCGGGCGGGGAGCTGTTTTTT. It is translated as CASSVVGSGGELFF.

In this sample, this clonotype turned up a few times. This may come from a read error, since a much larger clone is one base off. J is TRBJ2-1 and V is TRBV11-2; D remains ambiguous. This CDR3 spans 13 amino acids. Germline V gene data show CDR1 as SGHAT and CDR2 as FQNNGV. Here the CDR3 reads CASGLDLPNEQFF. Here the CDR3 DNA reads TGTGCCAGCGGCTTAGATCTCCCGAACGAGCAGTTCTTC.

This clonotype was seen only a few times. The CDR3 ends on some other residue instead of the conserved phenylalanine or tryptophan, so this is likely a read error. The V gene is TRBV5-1, the J gene TRBJ1-1; 7 bases line up with TRBD1. This CDR3 comprises 14 residues. The V and J ends lost 2 bases and 4 bases, in that order; junction bases with no gene match: 5. In germline, CDR1 is SGHRS, CDR2 YFSETQ. The CDR3 reads CASSFRGPGTEAFL. Here the CDR3 DNA reads TGCGCCAGCAGCTTTAGGGGGCCGGGCACTGAAGCTTTCCTT.

The rearrangement links TRBV2 to TRBJ2-3; the D is unclear. Germline CDR1 reads SNHLY; CDR2 reads FYNNEI. The ends were cut back, 3 bases at V and 0 bases at J, with 10 bases in the middle. CDR3 length: 15 amino acids. The chain's CDR3 is CASSDGRASTDTQYF. CDR3 nucleotides: TGTGCCAGCAGTGATGGGCGAGCTAGCACAGATACGCAGTATTTT.

This clonotype was observed a handful of times. The rearrangement links TRBV27 to TRBJ1-3; D remains unclear. The ends were cut back, 8 bases at V and 0 bases at J, with 8 bases in the middle. The CDR3 has 13 amino acids. Germline V CDR1 and CDR2: MNHEY, SMNVEV (reference sequence). The CDR3 nucleotides read TGTGCCAGCGGCTTAGCCTCTGGAAACACCATATATTTT. This sequence encodes CASGLASGNTIYF.

At least ten counts were recorded for this clonotype. This chain uses TRBV4-1 with TRBJ2-1; 11 bases are a match to TRBD1. V trimming: 0 bases; J trimming: 8 bases; junction bases outside the gene matches: 9. CDR3 length: 17 residues. Germline V gene data show CDR1 as MGHRA and CDR2 as YSYEKL. CDR3 loop: CASSQDSRDRGFDEQFF. The DNA of the CDR3 is TGCGCCAGCAGCCAAGATAGTAGGGACAGGGGGTTCGATGAGCAGTTCTTC.